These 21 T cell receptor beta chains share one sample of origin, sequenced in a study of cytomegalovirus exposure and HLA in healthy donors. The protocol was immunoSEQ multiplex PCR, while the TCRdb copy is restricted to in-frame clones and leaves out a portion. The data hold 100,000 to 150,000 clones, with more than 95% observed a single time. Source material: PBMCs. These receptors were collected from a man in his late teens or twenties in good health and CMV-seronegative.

The DNA for the CDR3 is TGTGCCAGCAGTTTAGGTTCCGGGACTAGCGGGAGGGGTGTGTCCCATGAGCAGTTCTTC. Encoded protein: CASSLGSGTSGRGVSHEQFF. The chain links TRBV28 to TRBJ2-1; TRBD2 matches 16 bases. The germline V gene has CDR1 MDHEN and CDR2 SYDVKM. The CDR3 totals 20 residues. V lost 2 bases, J lost 8 bases, and 15 bases stayed unmatched. The entire variable domain, with the rest obtained from reference TRBV28 and TRBJ2-1, is as follows: DVKVTQSSRYLVKRTGEKVFLECVQDMDHENMFWYRQDPGLGLRLIYFSYDVKMKEKGDIPEGYSVSREKKERFSLILESASTNQTSMYLCASSLGSGTSGRGVSHEQFFGPGTRLTVL.

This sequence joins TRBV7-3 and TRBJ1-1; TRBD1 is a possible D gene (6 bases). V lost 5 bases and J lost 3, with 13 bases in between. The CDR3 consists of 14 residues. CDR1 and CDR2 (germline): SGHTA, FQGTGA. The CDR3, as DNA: TGTGCCAGCAGCCTACAGGGTTGGGACACTGAAGCTTTCTTT. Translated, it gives CASSLQGWDTEAFF.

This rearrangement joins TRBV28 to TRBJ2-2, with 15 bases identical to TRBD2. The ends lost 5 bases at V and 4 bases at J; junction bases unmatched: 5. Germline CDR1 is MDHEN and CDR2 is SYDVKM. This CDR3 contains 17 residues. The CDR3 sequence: CASSTGTSGRPTGELFF. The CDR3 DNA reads TGTGCCAGCAGTACCGGGACTAGCGGGAGGCCCACCGGGGAGCTGTTTTTT.

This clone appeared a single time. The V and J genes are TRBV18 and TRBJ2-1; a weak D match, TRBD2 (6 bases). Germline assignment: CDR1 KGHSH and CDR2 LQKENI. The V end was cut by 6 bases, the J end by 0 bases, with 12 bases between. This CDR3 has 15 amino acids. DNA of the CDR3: TGTGCCAGCTCCCGGAGTAGCGGCTCCTACAATGAGCAGTTCTTC. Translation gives CASSRSSGSYNEQFF.

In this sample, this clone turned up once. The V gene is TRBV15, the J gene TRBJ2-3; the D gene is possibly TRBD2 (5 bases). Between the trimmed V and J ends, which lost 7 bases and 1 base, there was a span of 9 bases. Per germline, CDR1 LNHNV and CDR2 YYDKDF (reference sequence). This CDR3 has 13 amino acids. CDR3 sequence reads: CATNERRTDTQYF. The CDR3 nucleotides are TGTGCCACCAACGAGCGGCGCACAGATACGCAGTATTTT.

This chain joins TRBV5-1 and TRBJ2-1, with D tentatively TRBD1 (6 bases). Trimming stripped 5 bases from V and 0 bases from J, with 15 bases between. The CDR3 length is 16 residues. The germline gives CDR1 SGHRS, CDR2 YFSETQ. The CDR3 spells CASSYGGGFSYNEQFF. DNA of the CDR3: TGCGCCAGCAGTTATGGGGGCGGATTCTCCTACAATGAGCAGTTCTTC.

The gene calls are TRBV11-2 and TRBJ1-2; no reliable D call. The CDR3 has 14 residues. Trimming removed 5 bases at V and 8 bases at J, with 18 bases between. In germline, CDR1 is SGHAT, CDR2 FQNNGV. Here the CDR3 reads CASSPTSPQKGYTF. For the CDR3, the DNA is TGTGCCAGCAGCCCGACAAGCCCCCAAAAGGGCTACACCTTC.

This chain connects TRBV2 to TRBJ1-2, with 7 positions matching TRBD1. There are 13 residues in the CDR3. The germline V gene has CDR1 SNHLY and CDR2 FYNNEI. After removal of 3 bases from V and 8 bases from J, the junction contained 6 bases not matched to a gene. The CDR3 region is CASSESGGRGYTF. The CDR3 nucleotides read TGTGCCAGCAGTGAGTCAGGGGGACGGGGCTACACCTTC.

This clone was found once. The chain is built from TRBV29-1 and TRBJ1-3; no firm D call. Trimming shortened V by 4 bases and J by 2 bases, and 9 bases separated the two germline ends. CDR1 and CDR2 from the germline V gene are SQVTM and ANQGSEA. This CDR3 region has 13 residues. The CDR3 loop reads CSVVVLTGNTIYF. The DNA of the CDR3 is TGCAGCGTTGTTGTCCTTACTGGAAACACCATATATTTT.

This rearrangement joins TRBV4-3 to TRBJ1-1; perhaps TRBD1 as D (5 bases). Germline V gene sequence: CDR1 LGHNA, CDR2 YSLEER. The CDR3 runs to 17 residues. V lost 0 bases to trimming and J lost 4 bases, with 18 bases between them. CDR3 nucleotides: TGCGCCAGCAGCCAAGAAGGGACCTCTCTCGGGGGCACTGAAGCTTTCTTT. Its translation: CASSQEGTSLGGTEAFF.

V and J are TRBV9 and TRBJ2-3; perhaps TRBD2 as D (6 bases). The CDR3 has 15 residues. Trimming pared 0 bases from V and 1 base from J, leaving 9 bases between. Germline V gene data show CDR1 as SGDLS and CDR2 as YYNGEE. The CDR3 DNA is TGTGCCAGCAGCGTAGGATCTAGCGGCACAGATACGCAGTATTTT. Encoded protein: CASSVGSSGTDTQYF.

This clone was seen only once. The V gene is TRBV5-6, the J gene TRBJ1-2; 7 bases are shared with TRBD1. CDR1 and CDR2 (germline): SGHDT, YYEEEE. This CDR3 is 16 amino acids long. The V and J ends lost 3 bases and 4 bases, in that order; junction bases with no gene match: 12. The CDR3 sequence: CASSWGRTGPLYGYTF. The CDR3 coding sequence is TGTGCCAGCAGCTGGGGCAGGACAGGCCCTCTCTATGGCTACACCTTC.

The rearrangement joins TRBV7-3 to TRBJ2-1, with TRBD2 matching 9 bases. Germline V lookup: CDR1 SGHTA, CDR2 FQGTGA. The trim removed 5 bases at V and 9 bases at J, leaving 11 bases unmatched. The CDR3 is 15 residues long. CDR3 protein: CASSPLAGEASEQFF. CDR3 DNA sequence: TGTGCCAGCAGCCCATTAGCGGGAGAGGCTAGTGAGCAGTTCTTC.

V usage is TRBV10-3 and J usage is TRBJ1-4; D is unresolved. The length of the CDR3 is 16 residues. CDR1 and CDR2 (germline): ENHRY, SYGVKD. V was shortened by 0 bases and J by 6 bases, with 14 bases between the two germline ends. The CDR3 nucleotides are TGTGCCATCAGTGAGTCGATAGGGCTGGGAGATGAAAAACTGTTTTTT. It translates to CAISESIGLGDEKLFF.

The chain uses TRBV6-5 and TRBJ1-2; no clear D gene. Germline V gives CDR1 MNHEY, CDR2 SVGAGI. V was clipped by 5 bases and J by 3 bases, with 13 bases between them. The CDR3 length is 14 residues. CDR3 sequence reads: CASSARGGYYGYTF. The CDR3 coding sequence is TGTGCCAGCAGTGCTCGGGGAGGGTACTATGGCTACACCTTC.

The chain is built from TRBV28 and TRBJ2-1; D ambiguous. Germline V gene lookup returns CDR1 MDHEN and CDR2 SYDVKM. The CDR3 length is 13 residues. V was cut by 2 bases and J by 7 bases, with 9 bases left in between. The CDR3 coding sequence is TGTGCCAGCAGTTTAAACCCGGTAAATGAGCAGTTCTTC. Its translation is CASSLNPVNEQFF.

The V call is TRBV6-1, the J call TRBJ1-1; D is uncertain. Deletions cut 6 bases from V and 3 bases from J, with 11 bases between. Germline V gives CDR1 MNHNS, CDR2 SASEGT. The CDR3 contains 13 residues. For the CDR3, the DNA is TGTGCCAGCAGCCCGAGGGTCGACACTGAAGCTTTCTTT. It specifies CASSPRVDTEAFF.

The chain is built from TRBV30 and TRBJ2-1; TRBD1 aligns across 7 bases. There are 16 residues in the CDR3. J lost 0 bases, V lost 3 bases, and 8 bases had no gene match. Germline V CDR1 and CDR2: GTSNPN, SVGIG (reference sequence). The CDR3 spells CAWSITGASSYNEQFF. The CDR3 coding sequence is TGTGCCTGGAGCATAACAGGGGCCAGCTCCTACAATGAGCAGTTCTTC. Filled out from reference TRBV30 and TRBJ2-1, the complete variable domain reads SQTIHQWPATLVQPVGSPLSLECTVEGTSNPNLYWYRQAAGRGLQLLFYSVGIGQISSEVPQNLSASRPQDRQFILSSKKLLLSDSGFYLCAWSITGASSYNEQFFGPGTRLTVL.

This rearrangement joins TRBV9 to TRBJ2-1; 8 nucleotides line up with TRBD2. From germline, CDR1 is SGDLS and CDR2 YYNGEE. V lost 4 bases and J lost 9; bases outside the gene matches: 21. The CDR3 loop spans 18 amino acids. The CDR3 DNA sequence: TGTGCCAGCAGCCCAGAGGGGTCCCCTAGCGGGCCCGGGGGTGAGCAGTTCTTC. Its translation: CASSPEGSPSGPGGEQFF.

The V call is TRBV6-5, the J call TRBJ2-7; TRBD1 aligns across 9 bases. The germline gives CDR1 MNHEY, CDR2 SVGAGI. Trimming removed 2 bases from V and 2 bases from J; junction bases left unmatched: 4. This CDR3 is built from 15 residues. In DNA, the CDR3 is TGTGCCAGCAGTTACGGGACAGGGAGGGCCTACGAGCAGTACTTC. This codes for CASSYGTGRAYEQYF.

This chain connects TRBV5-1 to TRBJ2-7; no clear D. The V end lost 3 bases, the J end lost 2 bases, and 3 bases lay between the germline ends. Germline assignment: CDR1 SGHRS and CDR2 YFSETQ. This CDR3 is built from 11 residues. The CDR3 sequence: CASSSAYEQYF. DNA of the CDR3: TGCGCCAGCAGCTCAGCCTACGAGCAGTACTTC.